This T cell receptor beta chain came from a study of T cells in Graves' hyperthyroidism and ophthalmopathy. Study-wide points: Most clonotypes that expanded in the thyroid above 0.001 also showed up in blood.

CDR3 length: 19 residues. Trimming shortened V by 4 bases and J by 1 base, and 24 bases separated the two germline ends. CDR1 and CDR2 from the germline V gene are SGHRS and YFSETQ. Notes on this clonotype: Its specificity is not known.

TCR beta CDR3 regions were amplified from RNA transcripts. First-round RT-PCR with HTBI primers amplified the TCR CDR3 region. Using its own MiXCR run on the multiplex PCR reads, TCRdb lists one record per CDR3 protein. Among hundreds of thousands of distinct CDR3 sequences, 15% to 20% were seen once, and the ten largest hold 47%. The sequenced sample was blood. This receptor was identified in a man aged 35 to 55 with Graves' ophthalmopathy. The chain recombines TRBV5-1 with TRBJ2-4; possible D gene TRBD1, 5 bases. The chain's CDR3 is CASSPPFFAGPSAKNIQYF. In DNA, the CDR3 is TGCGCCAGCAGCCCCCCCTTTTTTGCAGGGCCTTCGGCCAAAAACATTCAGTACTTC.